This TCR beta chain is drawn from a study of OX40 agonist ivuxolimab in advanced cancers. Study at large: Three patients got partial responses; one had hepatocellular carcinoma and two had cutaneous melanoma.

The CDR3 covers 14 residues. V lost 6 bases, J lost 7 bases, and 19 bases lay in between. The germline V gene has CDR1 MNHNS and CDR2 SASEGT. General observations from the study: At doses 0.1 to 3.0 mg/kg, CD4+ and CD8+ clones expanded.

The table came from immunoSEQ multiplex PCR; TCRdb's copy has only in-frame clones and leaves some out. Of 23,000 or so clones in the sample, roughly 81% were seen once. Points on this clone: Its antigen remains unknown.

The source of this sequence is an adult with an advanced solid tumor such as melanoma, head and neck, liver or kidney cancer. The rearrangement links TRBV6-1 to TRBJ2-7; D perhaps matches TRBD1 (5 bases). This specimen was CD4+ or CD8+ T cells sorted from blood, taken in a trial of the OX40 agonist ivuxolimab. The CDR3 nucleotides read TGTGCCAGCAGCCACCGGACAACCCCGTGGGAGCAGTACTTC. Encoded protein: CASSHRTTPWEQYF.